Shown below are 25 T cell receptor beta chains from a single sample sequenced in a study of Ad26.COV2.S vaccination and SARS-CoV-2 variants. TCRdb keeps only in-frame clones here, not all; method: immunoSEQ multiplex PCR. The sample contains roughly 700,000 clones, around 90% of which appear only once. Documented treatment: roughly 20 received Ad26.COV2.S at low or high dose, single or two shots; roughly 5 received placebo; per-sample allocation not given. After the first vaccine or placebo injection, samples were drawn on day 63. Material: peripheral blood, obtained in a trial of Ad26.COV2.S vaccine versus placebo. These receptors originate from a person aged 18-65 years who received the Ad26.COV2.S COVID-19 vaccine or a placebo.

The chain has TRBV7-9 and TRBJ2-7; D gene unclear. This CDR3 contains 12 residues. With 5 bases removed from V and 7 bases from J, the gap between germline ends came to 12 bases. Germline V gene lookup returns CDR1 SEHNR and CDR2 FQNEAQ (reference sequence). The CDR3 sequence is CASSPPDREQYF. CDR3 nucleotide sequence: TGTGCCAGCAGCCCCCCCGACCGGGAGCAGTACTTC.

The gene calls are TRBV6-2 or TRBV6-3 and TRBJ2-3; perhaps D is TRBD1 or TRBD2 (5 bases each). V was clipped by 6 bases and J by 4 bases, with 17 bases between them. Germline V lookup: CDR1 MNHEY, CDR2 SVGEGT. The CDR3 is 15 residues long. The CDR3, as DNA: TGTGCCAGCAGCCGCGGCCGGGACCAGCCAGATACGCAGTATTTT. The encoded protein is CASSRGRDQPDTQYF.

This rearrangement joins TRBV30 to TRBJ2-2, with 9 bases lining up with TRBD2. The germline V gene has CDR1 GTSNPN and CDR2 SVGIG (reference sequence). With 3 bases clipped from V and 5 bases from J, the junction kept 4 bases outside the gene matches. The CDR3 loop spans 14 amino acids. The CDR3: CAWRGLAQTGELFF. CDR3 sequence (DNA): TGTGCCTGGAGGGGACTAGCCCAAACCGGGGAGCTGTTTTTT.

The chain links TRBV2 to TRBJ2-3; 16 nucleotides match TRBD2. With V trimmed by 6 bases and J by 6 bases, 3 bases remained unmatched. This CDR3 is 15 amino acids long. Germline V gene sequence: CDR1 SNHLY, CDR2 FYNNEI. CDR3 nucleotides: TGTGCCAGCAGGGGACTAGCGGGGGGGGTTGATACGCAGTATTTT. Amino acids: CASRGLAGGVDTQYF.

CDR3 DNA: TGTGCTAGTCGTGAGGGCACTGAAGCTTTCTTT. Translating it yields CASREGTEAFF. The rearrangement uses TRBV12-5 and TRBJ1-1; D unclear. Germline V CDR1 and CDR2: LGHNT, FRNRAP. V lost 8 bases, J lost 4 bases, and 8 bases lay in between. The CDR3 spans 11 residues.

This clone was counted a single time. One end of the junction varies from germline; a read error may be responsible. The chain joins TRBV12-3 or TRBV12-4 to TRBJ2-7; 10 bases are shared with TRBD2. The CDR3 consists of 12 residues. CDR3 sequence reads: CASSLAGVEQYF. In DNA form, the CDR3 reads TGTGCCAGCAGTCTAGCGGGAGTTGAGCAGTACTTC.

This clone was seen only a few times. The rearrangement links TRBV7-8 to TRBJ2-2; no reliable D call. The CDR3 runs 12 residues. Germline-derived CDR1 and CDR2 are SGHVS and FQNEAQ. The V and J ends lost 5 bases and 4 bases respectively, with 5 bases between them. The CDR3 is CASSPSTGELFF. The CDR3 nucleotides are TGTGCCAGCAGCCCTTCCACCGGGGAGCTGTTTTTT. The whole variable domain, filled in from reference TRBV7-8 and TRBJ2-2, reads GAGVSQSPRYKVAKRGQDVALRCDPISGHVSLFWYQQALGQGPEFLTYFQNEAQLDKSGLPSDRFFAERPEGSVSTLKIQRTQQEDSAVYLCASSPSTGELFFGEGSRLTVL.

V usage is TRBV5-5 and J usage is TRBJ2-2; perhaps TRBD1 as D (6 bases). V dropped 4 bases and J dropped 0 bases, with 10 bases sitting between them. This CDR3 is 15 amino acids long. CDR1 and CDR2 (germline): SGHKS, YYEKEE (reference sequence). CDR3 in amino acids: CASSPGQSNTGELFF. The CDR3 coding sequence is TGTGCCAGCAGCCCGGGACAATCGAACACCGGGGAGCTGTTTTTT.

The chain links TRBV24-1 to TRBJ1-4; no definite D call. V was cut by 1 base and J by 8 bases, with 7 bases left in between. The CDR3 loop spans 13 amino acids. Germline V gene lookup returns CDR1 KGHDR and CDR2 SFDVKD. The CDR3 bases are TGTGCCACCAGTGATTTTGGGAACGAAAAACTGTTTTTT. Protein sequence: CATSDFGNEKLFF.

This rearrangement joins TRBV7-6 to TRBJ2-6; D is unclear. Germline V lookup: CDR1 SGHVS, CDR2 FNYEAQ. Trimming removed 5 bases from V and 0 bases from J, with 8 bases in between. This CDR3 contains 15 residues. The CDR3, as DNA: TGTGCCAGCAGCCCCAGGTCCTCTGGGGCCAACGTCCTGACTTTC. Its protein product is CASSPRSSGANVLTF.

The J gene is TRBJ2-1, the V gene TRBV7-9; 9 bases align to TRBD1. Germline V CDR1 and CDR2: SEHNR, FQNEAQ (reference sequence). The CDR3 contains 17 residues. Trimming took 2 bases from V and 8 from J; bases not matched to a gene: 13. CDR3 protein: CASSLSLGTGYSHEQFF. DNA for the CDR3: TGTGCCAGCAGCTTAAGTCTTGGGACAGGGTACTCTCATGAGCAGTTCTTC.

The chain employs TRBV23-1 and TRBJ2-7; TRBD1 aligns across 8 bases. TRBV23-1 is flagged as an ORF with uncertain function. J lost 2 bases, V lost 0 bases, and 6 bases had no gene match. The CDR3 sequence is 16 residues long. CDR3 DNA: TGCGCCAGCAGTCAATCGAGCAGGGGGCAGACCTACGAGCAGTACTTC. Translating gives CASSQSSRGQTYEQYF.

The rearrangement uses TRBV6-4 and TRBJ2-1; D is tentatively TRBD1 or TRBD2 (5 bases each). Trimming left V 5 bases short and J 2 bases short, with 13 bases between. This CDR3 contains 15 residues. Germline V gives CDR1 MRHNA, CDR2 SNTAGT. The CDR3 region has the DNA TGTGCCAGCAGTCGGGAATTGGGGCCCTACAATGAGCAGTTCTTC. It encodes CASSRELGPYNEQFF.

The chain employs TRBV19 and TRBJ1-2, with unresolved D. Per the germline V gene, CDR1 is LNHDA and CDR2 is SQIVND (reference sequence). CDR3 length: 15 residues. Trimming took 0 bases from V and 4 from J, leaving 12 bases between them. DNA for the CDR3: TGTGCCAGTAGTATAGATCTGGGAGGTTTCTATGGCTACACCTTC. Protein product: CASSIDLGGFYGYTF.

The rearrangement uses TRBV7-2 and TRBJ2-7; 10 nucleotides match TRBD1. The CDR3 length is 15 residues. Losses at the gene ends were 1 base for V and 3 bases for J; bases not matched to a gene: 3. The germline V gene encodes CDR1 SGHTA and CDR2 FQGNSA. In nucleotides, the CDR3 is TGTGCCAGCAGCTTAGGGACAGGGGGAAACTACGAGCAGTACTTC. Translating gives CASSLGTGGNYEQYF.

V gene TRBV12-3 or TRBV12-4 combines with J gene TRBJ2-7, with TRBD1 matching 7 bases. The CDR3 is 13 residues long. The V and J ends lost 10 bases and 3 bases, in that order; junction bases with no gene match: 9. The CDR3 DNA sequence: TGTGCCATCGCGTCGGACAGGAACTACGAGCAGTACTTC. Protein: CAIASDRNYEQYF.

Note on this clone: Other nucleotide sequences from this sample produce the same CDR3. This chain links TRBV6-5 with TRBJ2-7; D is possibly TRBD2 (6 bases). Trimming took 2 bases from V and 4 from J, leaving 12 bases between them. CDR1 is MNHEY and CDR2 is SVGAGI in the germline V gene. CDR3 length equals 14 residues. The CDR3 protein is CASSYGGRGYEQYF. The DNA for the CDR3 is TGTGCCAGCAGTTACGGGGGGAGAGGGTACGAGCAGTACTTC.

This chain joins TRBV15 and TRBJ1-2, with a weak D call TRBD1 (5 bases). Between the trimmed V and J ends, which lost 0 bases and 4 bases, there was a span of 12 bases. Germline V CDR1 and CDR2: LNHNV, YYDKDF (reference sequence). This CDR3 is built from 15 residues. The CDR3 region has the DNA TGTGCCACCAGCAGAGATCGGGGGGTAGCCTATGGCTACACCTTC. This encodes CATSRDRGVAYGYTF.

V is TRBV27 and J is TRBJ2-5, with D perhaps matching TRBD2 (6 bases). V shed 8 bases and J shed 2 bases, with 24 bases lying between them. Germline CDR1 MNHEY, CDR2 SMNVEV (reference sequence). The CDR3 length is 17 residues. DNA for the CDR3: TGTGCCAGCGGGAGCCCGCACGGGGGACTTTTACAAGAGACCCAGTACTTC. Encoded protein: CASGSPHGGLLQETQYF.

This sequence joins TRBV20-1 and TRBJ2-1; D is unresolved. The CDR3 sequence is 11 residues long. Germline CDR1 is DFQATT and CDR2 is SNEGSKA (reference sequence). V was clipped by 6 bases and J by 5 bases, with 8 bases between them. The CDR3 DNA sequence: TGCAGTGCCAGAATAAACAATGAGCAGTTCTTC. This translates into CSARINNEQFF.

The chain has TRBV30 and TRBJ2-1, with 8 bases identical to TRBD2. The ends lost 5 bases at V and 4 bases at J; junction bases unmatched: 7. The germline V gene encodes CDR1 GTSNPN and CDR2 SVGIG (reference sequence). This CDR3 comprises 14 residues. CDR3 DNA: TGTGCCTGGTCAGCGGGAGTCGTTTACAATGAGCAGTTCTTC. Residues: CAWSAGVVYNEQFF.

The chain is built from TRBV18 and TRBJ1-2; 7 bases line up with TRBD1. The V segment lost 2 bases and the J segment 7 bases; nucleotides outside the gene matches: 13. The CDR3 totals 16 residues. Germline V lookup: CDR1 KGHSH, CDR2 LQKENI. DNA of the CDR3: TGTGCCAGCTCACCAAGTGCGGGGACAGTAGAACGTGGCTACACCTTC. Protein product: CASSPSAGTVERGYTF.

The rearrangement uses TRBV2 and TRBJ2-3, with 11 bases fitting TRBD2. Germline V CDR1 and CDR2: SNHLY, FYNNEI. There are 15 residues in the CDR3. J was trimmed by 13 bases and V by 8 bases; bases with no gene match: 17. The CDR3 region has the DNA TGTGCCAGCCAGACTGGGGTGACTAGCGGGGTCTTAGAGTATTTT. Translation gives CASQTGVTSGVLEYF.

This chain links TRBV3-1 (or the pseudogene TRBV3-2) with TRBJ1-1; 7 bases map to TRBD1. The CDR3 contains 15 residues. The germline CDR1 and CDR2 sequences are LGHDT and YNNKEL (reference sequence). Trimming cost V 3 bases and J 3 bases; bases outside gene matches: 7. CDR3 protein: CASSQGSTGHTEAFF. CDR3 nucleotide sequence: TGTGCCAGCAGCCAGGGGTCGACAGGGCACACTGAAGCTTTCTTT.

This chain links TRBV5-1 with TRBJ2-7, with TRBD2 as a possible D gene (6 bases). V lost 4 bases to trimming and J lost 3 bases, with 20 bases between them. The germline CDR1 and CDR2 sequences are SGHRS and YFSETQ. This CDR3 region has 16 residues. This CDR3 reads CASSRVTSSESYEQYF. CDR3 bases: TGCGCCAGCAGCCGGGTTACTAGCAGTGAAAGCTACGAGCAGTACTTC.